This T cell receptor (beta chain) is drawn from a study of CXCR3 chemokines and chemotherapy response in bladder cancer. Each CDR3 protein gets one entry after TCRdb re-called the PCR reads with MiXCR. The sample gives around 2,000 distinct CDR3 sequences, about 18% of which show up once; around 35% is in the top ten. This clonotype was detected many times. With 2 bases clipped from V and 4 bases from J, the junction kept 7 bases outside the gene matches. The CDR3 is 16 residues long. Germline V gives CDR1 MNHEY, CDR2 SVGEGT. The chain joins TRBV6-2 or TRBV6-3 to TRBJ2-1, with 8 bases fitting TRBD2. This TCR was sampled from a human donor with bladder cancer that responded to neoadjuvant chemotherapy. Specimen collection occurred from a patient whose treatment included neoadjuvant chemotherapy. The CDR3 loop reads CASSYTGLAGYNEQFF. CDR3 bases: TGTGCCAGCAGTTACACTGGACTAGCCGGGTACAATGAGCAGTTCTTC.